This TCR beta chain stems from a study of beta chain features in type 1 diabetes. Findings and caveats of the study: Type 1 diabetes patients showed a moderate but significant shortening of TCRB CDR3s in all four CD4+ subsets.

The germline V gene has CDR1 LNHNV and CDR2 YYDKDF (reference sequence). The V and J ends lost 0 bases and 6 bases, in that order; junction bases with no gene match: 8. CDR3 length: 16 residues. This clone appeared a few times. The antigen is unknown. cDNA synthesis used the whole RNA isolate, giving expressed TCRB sequences. Profiling relied on immunoSEQ multiplex PCR, and the TCRdb table lists in-frame clones only, not all of them. The table shows a few hundred thousand clones, with 9.5% to 10% occurring only once. Sequencing was carried out using central memory CD4+ T cells from blood. This receptor was taken from a man aged 25-45 years with type 1 diabetes. The rearrangement joins TRBV15 to TRBJ2-3; 8 positions agree with TRBD2. The CDR3 region is CATSRDLAGTADTQYF. The CDR3 DNA follows: TGTGCCACCAGCAGAGACCTAGCGGGTACCGCGGATACGCAGTATTTT.